Sequencing of this TCR beta chain was carried out in a study of tumor and adjacent non-tumor tissue in lung cancer. Across the whole study: Aged about 31 to 80 years, patients included nine to ten men and 4 or 5 women with stage I to III disease. Findings of the study overall: Tumor repertoires had a smaller top 100 clone share than normal lung. Shorter survival was associated with higher TCR diversity in tumors.

This clonotype was seen only once. The target antigen is unknown. Germline is not matched at one junction end, which may reflect a read error. Germline CDR1 and CDR2: DFQATT and SNEGSKA (reference sequence). The CDR3 sequence is 14 residues long. This sample's RNA came from whole unsorted tissue. Three rounds of nested PCR, following a modified ARM-PCR protocol, produced the TCRbeta library. Each CDR3 protein gets one entry after TCRdb re-called the multiplex PCR reads with MiXCR. This sample has 81,000 or so distinct CDR3 sequences, with 75% to 90% found just once. The sequence was collected from a woman aged 45-65 years with non-small cell lung cancer. The V call is TRBV20-1, the J call TRBJ2-7; 8 nucleotides agree with TRBD2. Sequencing was carried out using lung tumor tissue. DNA of the CDR3: TGCAGTACTAGGGGGTCGGGAGGGCTCTACGAGAAGTACTTC. Translating it yields CSTRGSGGLYEKYF.